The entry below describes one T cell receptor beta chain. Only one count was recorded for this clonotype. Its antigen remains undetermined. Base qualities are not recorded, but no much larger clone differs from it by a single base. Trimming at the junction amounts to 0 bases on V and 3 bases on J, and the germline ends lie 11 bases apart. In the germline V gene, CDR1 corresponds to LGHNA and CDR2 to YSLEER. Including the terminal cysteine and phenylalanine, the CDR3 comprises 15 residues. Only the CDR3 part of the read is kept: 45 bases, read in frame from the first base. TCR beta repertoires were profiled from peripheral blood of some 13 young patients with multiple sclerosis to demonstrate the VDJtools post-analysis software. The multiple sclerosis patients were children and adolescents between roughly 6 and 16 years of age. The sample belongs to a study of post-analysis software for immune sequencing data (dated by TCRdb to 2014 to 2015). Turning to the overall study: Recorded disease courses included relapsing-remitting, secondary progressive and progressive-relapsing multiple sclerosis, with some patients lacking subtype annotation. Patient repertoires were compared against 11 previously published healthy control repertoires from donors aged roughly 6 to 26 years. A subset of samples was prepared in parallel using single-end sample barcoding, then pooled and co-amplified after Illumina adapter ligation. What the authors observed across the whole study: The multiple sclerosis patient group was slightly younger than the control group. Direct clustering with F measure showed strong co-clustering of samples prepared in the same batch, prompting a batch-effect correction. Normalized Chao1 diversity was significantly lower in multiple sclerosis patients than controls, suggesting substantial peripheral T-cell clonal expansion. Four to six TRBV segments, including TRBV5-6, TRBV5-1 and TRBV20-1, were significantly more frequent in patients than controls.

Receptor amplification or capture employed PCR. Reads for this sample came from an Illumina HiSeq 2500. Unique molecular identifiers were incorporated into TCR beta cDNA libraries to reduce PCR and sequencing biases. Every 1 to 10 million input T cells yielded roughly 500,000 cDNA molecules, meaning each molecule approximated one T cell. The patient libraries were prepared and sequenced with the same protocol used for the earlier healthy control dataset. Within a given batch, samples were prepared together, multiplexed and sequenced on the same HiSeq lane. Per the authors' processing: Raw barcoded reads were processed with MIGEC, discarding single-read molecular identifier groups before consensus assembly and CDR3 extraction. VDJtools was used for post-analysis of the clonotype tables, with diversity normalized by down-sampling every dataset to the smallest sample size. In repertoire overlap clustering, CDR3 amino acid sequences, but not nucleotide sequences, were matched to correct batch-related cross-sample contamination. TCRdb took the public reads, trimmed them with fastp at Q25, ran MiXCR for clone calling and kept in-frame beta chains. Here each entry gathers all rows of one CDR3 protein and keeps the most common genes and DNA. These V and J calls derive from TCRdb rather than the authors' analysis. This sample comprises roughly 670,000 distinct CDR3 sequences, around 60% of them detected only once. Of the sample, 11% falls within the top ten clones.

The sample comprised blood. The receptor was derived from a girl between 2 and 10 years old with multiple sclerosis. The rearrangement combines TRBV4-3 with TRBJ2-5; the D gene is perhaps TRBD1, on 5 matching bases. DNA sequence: TGCGCCAGCAGCCAAGATTGGCAGGGCGAAGAGACCCAGTACTTC. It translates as CASSQDWQGEETQYF.